The clone carrying this T cell receptor beta chain was observed once. A much bigger clone sits one base away, suggesting this may be a read error. For blood RNA, unsorted whole blood served as the source, and germline DNA was extracted too. Using a constant-region primer together with ProtoScript II reverse transcriptase, TCR beta cDNA was made from around 500 ng of total RNA. Slightly modified ARM-PCR served as the procedure for the TCR beta libraries. These libraries came from three rounds of nested multiplex PCR. Two initial PCR rounds of around 10 cycles each paired TRBV1-TRBV30 forward primers with a C-beta reverse primer. TCRdb independently ran MiXCR on the multiplex PCR reads; one entry per CDR3 protein. This sample has about 200,000 distinct CDR3 sequences, with around 60% found just once. The CDR3 sequence is 14 residues long. These data are taken from a study of tumor-infiltrating lymphocytes in primary liver carcinoma.

V gene TRBV12-3 or TRBV12-4 combines with J gene TRBJ2-1; D gene unclear. The specimen sequenced was peripheral blood. The receptor's source is a woman aged 60-75 years with primary liver carcinoma and hepatitis B virus infection. The CDR3 here is CAILGGGTYNEQSF. DNA for the CDR3: TGTGCCATCTTGGGCGGCGGCACCTACAATGAGCAGTCCTTC.